These T cell receptor beta chains were read from a single sample in a study of T cells in Graves' hyperthyroidism and ophthalmopathy. TCRdb recomputed calls from the multiplex PCR reads with MiXCR, one row per CDR3 protein. The table lists hundreds of thousands of distinct CDR3 sequences, 15% to 20% of them singletons. The specimen sequenced was blood. These receptors came from a man in his forties or fifties with Graves' ophthalmopathy. The CDR3 runs from the conserved cysteine through the conserved F or W. A row's size may be missing; if present it is once, few, many or a size class.

TRBV6-1	11	TRBJ1-2	.	CASSEAGGYTF
TRBV3-1	13	TRBJ1-1	many	CASSQDNRGEAFF
TRBV11-2	19	TRBJ2-1	few	CASGYPPTGTSGGAGEQFF
TRBV28	16	TRBJ2-7	many	CASSFEGLAGVTEQYF
TRBV5-1	16	TRBJ2-1	many	CASSLGWSGAWNEQFF
TRBV20-1	14	TRBJ2-7	.	CSAREAGGSYEQYF
TRBV19	14	TRBJ1-2	.	CASSPHEANYGYTF
TRBV10-3	14	TRBJ1-1	.	CAINPTASNTEAFF
TRBV19	16	TRBJ2-2	few	CASSILAGVGSGELFF
TRBV6-2/TRBV6-3	16	TRBJ2-7	few	CASVTIAGGDSYEQYF
TRBV7-3	16	TRBJ2-1	.	CASSGGAGGPRNEQFF
TRBV7-2	12	TRBJ2-5	.	CASSTRTGNLNF
TRBV20-1	11	TRBJ2-1	.	CGTGRGNEQFF
TRBV5-4	13	TRBJ2-5	few	CASSWSGQETQYF
TRBV6-1	15	TRBJ2-1	few	CASNNGLAAYNEQFF
TRBV28	16	TRBJ2-1	many	CASSFITSGASNEQFF
TRBV10-3	13	TRBJ1-1	few	CAIRTDRSTEAFF
TRBV2	15	TRBJ1-2	few	CASRITGVGDYGYTF
TRBV12-3/TRBV12-4	12	TRBJ1-2	.	CASSLTIYGYTF
TRBV3-1	15	TRBJ1-2	few	CASSRFQGPLYGYTF
TRBV9	15	TRBJ1-1	.	CASSISTGKGEKAFF
TRBV5-1	14	TRBJ1-5	.	CASSDGGQGTTQHF
TRBV5-5	13	TRBJ2-1	.	CAGSSGSYNEQFF
TRBV30	14	TRBJ1-1	few	CAWSPQNPPPEAFF
TRBV30	13	TRBJ1-1	.	CAWTWGGNTEAFF
TRBV9	16	TRBJ1-1	few	CASSVATGGMNTEAFF
TRBV6-5	13	TRBJ1-1	.	CASSYYTSAEAFF
TRBV10-3	13	TRBJ2-1	few	CAIRTTGYNEQFF
TRBV19	12	TRBJ1-2	.	CASSDSRVGYTF
TRBV12-3/TRBV12-4	10	TRBJ1-2	many	CASSIYGYTF
TRBV20-1	16	TRBJ2-2	.	CSAKDGLAGNTGELFF
TRBV3-1	16	TRBJ1-1	many	CASSPSSPRGDTEAFF
TRBV30	13	TRBJ2-1	.	CASGLAGYNEQFF
TRBV6-1	14	TRBJ2-2	few	CATERVERAGELFF
TRBV11-2	16	TRBJ2-5	many	CASSSGVLGGGETQYF
TRBV28	16	TRBJ1-5	.	CASSLWGEGQAQPQHF
TRBV2	14	TRBJ2-1	many	CASSGTSGRASQFF
TRBV5-1	13	TRBJ2-7	many	CASSLVGVDEQYF
TRBV18	15	TRBJ1-1	few	CASSPLGELNTEAFF